This T cell receptor (beta chain) was obtained from a study of shared clonotypes between healthy human individuals. Comments on this clone: Its matching antigen is unknown.

Here immunoSEQ multiplex PCR was the method, and the copy in TCRdb shows in-frame clones only, minus some. The data hold over a million clones, with about four fifths observed a single time. Study-level findings and limits: Only blood was sampled, and tissue TCR repertoires likely differ from blood ones.

The CDR3 spans 15 residues. The germline gives CDR1 LGHNA, CDR2 YNFKEQ. V lost 1 base and J lost 2, with 11 bases in between. The rearrangement links TRBV4-2 to TRBJ1-2; D possibly corresponds to TRBD1 (5 bases). Material: memory CD4+ T cells from PBMCs. Subset given: CD45RA-negative fraction. The sequence was obtained from a man younger than 35 in good health. Some clones in this sample may be carry-over from other donors' samples. CDR3 loop: CASSQVPGTNYGYTF. CDR3 nucleotides: TGTGCCAGCAGCCAAGTTCCCGGGACGAACTATGGCTACACCTTC.